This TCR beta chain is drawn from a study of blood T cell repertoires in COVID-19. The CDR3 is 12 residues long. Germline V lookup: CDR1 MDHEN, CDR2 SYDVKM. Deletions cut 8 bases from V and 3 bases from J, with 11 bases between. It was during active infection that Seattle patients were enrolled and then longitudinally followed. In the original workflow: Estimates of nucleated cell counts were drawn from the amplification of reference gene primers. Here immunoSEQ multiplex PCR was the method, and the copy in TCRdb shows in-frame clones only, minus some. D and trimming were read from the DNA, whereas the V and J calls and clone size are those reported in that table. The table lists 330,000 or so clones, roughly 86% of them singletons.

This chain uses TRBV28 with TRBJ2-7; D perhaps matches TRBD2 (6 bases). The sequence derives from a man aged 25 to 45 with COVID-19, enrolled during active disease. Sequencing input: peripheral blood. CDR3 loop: CASGTLGYEQYF. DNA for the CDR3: TGTGCCAGCGGGACTCTCGGCTACGAGCAGTACTTC.